This record concerns one T cell receptor beta chain sequence. The target antigen is unknown. The sample belongs to a study of T cell repertoires in cytomegalovirus infection. Study information: Public TCR beta signature analysis indicated the presence of both CMV infection and matching HLA type.

TCRdb ran MiXCR on the reads and lists one entry per CDR3 protein. The sample lists around 180,000 distinct CDR3 sequences, about 28% occurring once. Study results and limitations: Summed public TCR beta family frequency identified CMV carriers bearing the relevant HLA. Predominance within the ex vivo response was attributable to HLA-C-restricted CMV-specific TCR beta clonotypes.

The TCR was taken from a human donor in good health (CMV status not recorded). Some clones in this sample may be carry-over from other donors' samples. What was sequenced was PBMCs.

The CDR3 nucleotides read TGTGCCAGCAGCTTCGGGACTAGCGCTTTGGACTACAATGAGCAGTTCTTC. Amino acids: CASSFGTSALDYNEQFF. This chain joins TRBV7-9 and TRBJ2-1; TRBD2 matches at 10 bases. The CDR3 runs 17 residues. Per the germline V gene, CDR1 is SEHNR and CDR2 is FQNEAQ (reference sequence). The V and J ends lost 3 bases and 3 bases, in that order; junction bases with no gene match: 8. The whole variable domain, filled in from reference TRBV7-9 and TRBJ2-1, reads DTGVSQNPRHKITKRGQNVTFRCDPISEHNRLYWYRQTLGQGPEFLTYFQNEAQLEKSRLLSDRFSAERPKGSFSTLEIQRTEQGDSAMYLCASSFGTSALDYNEQFFGPGTRLTVL.